This TCR beta chain came from a study of blood T cell repertoires in COVID-19. Study context: Both acute and convalescent COVID-19 samples were obtained from the United States, Italy and Spain. PBMCs, B-cell-depleted T cells, or T cells provided the cDNA or gDNA that made up the material.

The junction had 3 bases not matched to a gene; V was cut back by 5 bases and J by 0 bases. Germline assignment: CDR1 KGHDR and CDR2 SFDVKD. The CDR3 runs 15 residues. As handled by the study authors: Using reference gene primer amplification, nucleated cell counts were estimated. The table came from immunoSEQ multiplex PCR; TCRdb's copy has only in-frame clones and leaves some out. The D gene and trimming were derived from the DNA, and the V and J assignments and clone size from that table. This table holds roughly 140,000 clones, approximately 80% found once. This TCR came from a man in his 60s with acute or convalescent COVID-19. The chain employs TRBV24-1 and TRBJ2-7; 10 nucleotides match TRBD1. Input material: peripheral blood. The chain's CDR3 is CATSAGQGGSYEQYF. The CDR3 nucleotides are TGTGCCACCAGTGCCGGACAGGGGGGCTCCTACGAGCAGTACTTC.